The 16 T cell receptor beta chains below come from one sample, sequenced in a study of CD8+ T cells in alopecia areata. cDNA serving as the sequencing template came from extracted, reverse transcribed RNA. Method: immunoSEQ multiplex PCR; TCRdb's copy keeps in-frame clones and lacks some. Of roughly 250,000 clones listed, 65% to 70% were seen once; the top ten hold roughly 1.2%. Sequenced material: CD4+ T cells sorted from blood, taken at week 0. These receptors were collected from a human donor with alopecia areata.

This chain links TRBV4-3 with TRBJ1-1; D unresolved. V was trimmed by 1 base and J by 1 base, leaving 10 bases between them. Germline CDR1 and CDR2: LGHNA and YSLEER. The CDR3 spans 15 residues. The CDR3 DNA reads TGCGCCAGCAGCCAAGGCTTCCGGGCGAACACTGAAGCTTTCTTT. Its protein product is CASSQGFRANTEAFF.

The J gene is TRBJ1-2, the V gene TRBV29-1; 9 bases fit TRBD1. Germline loops: CDR1 SQVTM, CDR2 ANQGSEA. The CDR3 is 12 residues long. J was trimmed by 4 bases and V by 7 bases; bases with no gene match: 4. Here the CDR3 reads CSALGQGYGYTF. The CDR3 region has the DNA TGCAGCGCTCTGGGACAGGGCTATGGCTACACCTTC.

This clone has just a few counts. This chain connects TRBV5-6 to TRBJ1-2; 8 nucleotides match TRBD1. Germline trimming cut 2 bases from V and 3 bases from J; bases unmatched to any gene: 0. The CDR3 loop spans 13 amino acids. Germline lookup yields CDR1 SGHDT and CDR2 YYEEEE. CDR3 coding DNA: TGTGCCAGCAGCTTACAGGGGGACTATGGCTACACCTTC. This translates into CASSLQGDYGYTF.

The rearrangement joins TRBV7-2 to TRBJ1-2, with a weak D call TRBD1 (5 bases). The CDR3 sequence is 14 residues long. Germline V gene sequence: CDR1 SGHTA, CDR2 FQGNSA. Trimming left V 7 bases short and J 4 bases short, with 16 bases between. The CDR3 nucleotides read TGTGCCAGCAACCCTACCGGGACGGCCTATGGCTACACCTTC. Protein product: CASNPTGTAYGYTF.

This clone was seen only a few times. CDR3 loop: CASSLRGNEQFF. Here the CDR3 DNA reads TGTGCCAGCAGCCTTAGAGGGAATGAGCAGTTCTTC. The chain has TRBV14 and TRBJ2-1; tentative D call: TRBD2 (5 bases). This CDR3 has 12 amino acids. V lost 4 bases, J lost 7 bases, and 8 bases lay in between. Germline V gene data show CDR1 as SGHDN and CDR2 as FVKESK.

This clone was counted only a few times. The gene calls are TRBV7-2 and TRBJ1-5; TRBD1 agrees at 9 bases. There are 16 residues in the CDR3. Germline lookup yields CDR1 SGHTA and CDR2 FQGNSA. After removal of 2 bases from V and 6 bases from J, the junction contained 8 bases not matched to a gene. The CDR3 loop reads CASSLPVDRGRQPQHF. The CDR3, as DNA: TGTGCCAGCAGCTTACCTGTGGACAGGGGTCGTCAGCCCCAGCATTTT. The entire variable domain, with the rest obtained from reference TRBV7-2 and TRBJ1-5, is as follows: GAGVSQSPSNKVTEKGKDVELRCDPISGHTALYWYRQSLGQGLEFLIYFQGNSAPDKSGLPSDRFSAERTGGSVSTLTIQRTQQEDSAVYLCASSLPVDRGRQPQHFGDGTRLSIL.

The chain is built from TRBV9 and TRBJ1-4; D might be TRBD1 (5 bases). With 3 bases removed from V and 0 bases from J, the gap between germline ends came to 9 bases. The CDR3 runs 15 residues. CDR1 and CDR2 from the germline V gene are SGDLS and YYNGEE. The CDR3 sequence is CASSADSTTNEKLFF. CDR3 in DNA: TGTGCCAGCAGCGCCGACAGTACAACTAATGAAAAACTGTTTTTT.

The chain combines TRBV5-4 with TRBJ1-1; D gene unclear. V shed 1 base and J shed 0 bases, with 4 bases lying between them. In germline, CDR1 is SGHNT, CDR2 YYREEE (reference sequence). The CDR3 runs to 13 residues. CDR3 sequence reads: CASSLRLNTEAFF. The CDR3, as DNA: TGTGCCAGCAGCTTGAGGCTGAACACTGAAGCTTTCTTT.

This clone was detected only a few times. The chain uses TRBV5-4 and TRBJ2-5; D perhaps matches TRBD2 (5 bases). Trimming removed 3 bases from V and 4 bases from J, with 13 bases in between. From germline, CDR1 is SGHNT and CDR2 YYREEE (reference sequence). There are 14 residues in the CDR3. CDR3 protein: CASSSPGLSETQYF. CDR3 nucleotide sequence: TGTGCCAGCAGCTCCCCTGGACTTTCAGAGACCCAGTACTTC.

This clone was detected a few times. The rearrangement joins TRBV29-1 to TRBJ2-3, with D unresolved. This CDR3 spans 15 amino acids. V was shortened by 7 bases and J by 4 bases, with 21 bases between the two germline ends. CDR1 and CDR2 (germline): SQVTM, ANQGSEA. For the CDR3, the DNA is TGCAGCGGTTCACCTCCGGGCCGCTCCCCAGATACGCAGTATTTT. Its protein product is CSGSPPGRSPDTQYF.

Here the CDR3 DNA reads TGCGCCAGCAGCCAGGGACAGGGGGATCAGCCCCAGCATTTT. Encoded protein: CASSQGQGDQPQHF. The V gene is TRBV4-1, the J gene TRBJ1-5; 11 bases are shared with TRBD1. Unmatched junction bases numbered 0, after V lost 3 bases and J lost 5 bases. There are 14 residues in the CDR3. Per the germline V gene, CDR1 is MGHRA and CDR2 is YSYEKL.

The chain recombines TRBV9 with TRBJ2-1; D perhaps matches TRBD2 (7 bases). Trimming removed 4 bases from V and 8 bases from J, with 22 bases in between. Germline-derived CDR1 and CDR2 are SGDLS and YYNGEE. CDR3 length: 16 amino acids. Here the CDR3 DNA reads TGTGCCAGCAGCCCACCACGTCGGGGGGCCTGGGATGAGCAGTTCTTC. Encoded protein: CASSPPRRGAWDEQFF. The whole variable domain, filled in from reference TRBV9 and TRBJ2-1, reads DSGVTQTPKHLITATGQRVTLRCSPRSGDLSVYWYQQSLDQGLQFLIQYYNGEERAKGNILERFSAQQFPDLHSELNLSSLELGDSALYFCASSPPRRGAWDEQFFGPGTRLTVL.

This clone was detected once. The rearrangement joins TRBV29-1 to TRBJ1-3; D might be TRBD1 (6 bases). The V gene's germline CDR1 is SQVTM and CDR2 ANQGSEA. CDR3 length: 14 amino acids. V lost 6 bases, J lost 0 bases, and 12 bases lay in between. As DNA, the CDR3 is TGCAGCGTACAGGGCCGCAGCTCTGGAAACACCATATATTTT. Its translation: CSVQGRSSGNTIYF.

The chain couples TRBV6-1 to TRBJ2-7; no definite D call. The CDR3 loop spans 12 amino acids. V was clipped by 2 bases and J by 4 bases, with 6 bases between them. CDR1 is MNHNS and CDR2 is SASEGT in the germline V gene. CDR3 amino acids: CASSELQYEQYF. The CDR3 DNA sequence: TGTGCCAGCAGTGAATTACAGTACGAGCAGTACTTC.

The chain employs TRBV18 and TRBJ2-1; 11 bases align to TRBD2. The ends lost 2 bases at V and 3 bases at J; junction bases unmatched: 0. From germline, CDR1 is KGHSH and CDR2 LQKENI. This CDR3 spans 15 amino acids. CDR3 residues: CASSPTSGSYNEQFF. The CDR3, as DNA: TGTGCCAGCTCACCAACTAGCGGGAGCTACAATGAGCAGTTCTTC.

The chain has TRBV9 and TRBJ2-7; maybe TRBD1 (5 bases). The CDR3 has 14 residues. Germline V CDR1 and CDR2: SGDLS, YYNGEE. Trimming removed 3 bases at V and 1 base at J, with 11 bases between. CDR3 residues: CASSALGQSYEQYF. DNA of the CDR3: TGTGCCAGCAGCGCCTTGGGGCAGTCCTACGAGCAGTACTTC.